One sample yielded the 2 T cell receptor beta chains listed below, sequenced in a study of T cells in narcolepsy. The method was immunoSEQ multiplex PCR; TCRdb's version includes in-frame clones alone and lacks a portion of them. Of just over 20,000 clones in the sample, about 92% were seen once. Sequenced sample: CD45RA- memory CD4+ T cells from PBMCs. These receptors originate from a human donor with narcolepsy.

The V call is TRBV28, the J call TRBJ1-4, with TRBD1 identical over 7 bases. This CDR3 is built from 11 residues. The trim removed 8 bases at V and 13 bases at J, leaving 7 bases unmatched. CDR1 and CDR2 from the germline V gene are MDHEN and SYDVKM. In DNA, the CDR3 is TGTGCCAGCCGTCGGAGGGGGCGACTGTTTTTT. As protein: CASRRRGRLFF.

This chain joins TRBV30 and TRBJ2-3, with D maybe TRBD2 (6 bases). The germline gives CDR1 GTSNPN, CDR2 SVGIG (reference sequence). Trimming removed 5 bases at V and 3 bases at J, with 12 bases between. This CDR3 comprises 13 residues. CDR3: CAWARGRTDTQYF. CDR3 nucleotides: TGTGCCTGGGCTCGGGGGAGAACAGATACGCAGTATTTT.